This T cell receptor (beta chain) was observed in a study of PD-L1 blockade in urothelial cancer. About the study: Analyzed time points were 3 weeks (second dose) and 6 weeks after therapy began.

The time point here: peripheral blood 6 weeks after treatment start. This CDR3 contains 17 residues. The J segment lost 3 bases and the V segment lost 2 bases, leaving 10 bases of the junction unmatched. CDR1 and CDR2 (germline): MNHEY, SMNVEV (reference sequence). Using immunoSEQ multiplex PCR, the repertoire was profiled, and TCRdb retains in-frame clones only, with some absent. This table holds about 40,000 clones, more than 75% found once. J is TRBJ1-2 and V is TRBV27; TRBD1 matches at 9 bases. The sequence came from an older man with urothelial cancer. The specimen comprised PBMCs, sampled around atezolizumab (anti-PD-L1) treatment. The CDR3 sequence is CASSLRYRDREYYGYTF. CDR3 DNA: TGTGCCAGCAGTTTAAGATATCGGGACAGGGAATACTATGGCTACACCTTC.